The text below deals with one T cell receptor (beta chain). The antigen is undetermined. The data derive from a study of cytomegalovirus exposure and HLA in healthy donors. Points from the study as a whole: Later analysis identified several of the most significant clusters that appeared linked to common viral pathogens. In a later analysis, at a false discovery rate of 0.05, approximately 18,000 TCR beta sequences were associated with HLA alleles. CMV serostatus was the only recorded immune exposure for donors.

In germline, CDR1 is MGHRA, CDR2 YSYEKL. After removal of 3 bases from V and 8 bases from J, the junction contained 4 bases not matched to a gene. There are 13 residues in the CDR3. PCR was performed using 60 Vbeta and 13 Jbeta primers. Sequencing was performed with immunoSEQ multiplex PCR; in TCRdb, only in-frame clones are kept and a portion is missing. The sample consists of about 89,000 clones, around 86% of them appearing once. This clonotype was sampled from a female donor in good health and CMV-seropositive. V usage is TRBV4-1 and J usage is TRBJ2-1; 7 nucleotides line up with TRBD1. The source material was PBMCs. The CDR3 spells CASSQDDRDEQFF. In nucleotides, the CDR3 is TGCGCCAGCAGCCAGGATGACAGGGATGAGCAGTTCTTC.